A selection of T cell receptor beta chains follows, all from one sample in a study of identical twins. TCRdb used MiXCR to reprocess the 5' RACE reads, holding one entry per CDR3 protein. The sample yields about 430,000 distinct CDR3 sequences, approximately 18% seen once. Sequencing used naive T cells sorted from blood. The receptor set was obtained from a middle-aged man in good health. CDR3s include the opening cysteine and the closing phenylalanine or tryptophan. The D gene is left open where the match is weak. Clone size, where shown, is once, few, many, or a class for clones that have expanded.

V: TRBV29-1
size: once
J: TRBJ2-7
D: NA
CDR3: CSVPTSYEQYF
DNA: TGCAGCGTTCCCACTAGCTACGAGCAGTACTTC

V: TRBV29-1
size: NA
J: TRBJ2-3
D: TRBD1
CDR3: CSQQQGTGPTDTQYF
DNA: TGCAGCCAACAGCAGGGGACAGGGCCCACAGATACGCAGTATTTT

V: TRBV12-3/TRBV12-4
size: few
J: TRBJ2-5
D: NA
CDR3: CASSFRGKGETQYF
DNA: TGTGCCAGCAGTTTTCGCGGGAAGGGAGAGACCCAGTACTTC

V: TRBV20-1
size: few
J: TRBJ1-3
D: NA
CDR3: CSALGQRYFGNTIYF
DNA: TGCAGTGCTCTGGGGCAGCGTTATTTTGGAAACACCATATATTTT

V: TRBV7-9
size: many
J: TRBJ2-5
D: TRBD1
CDR3: CASSRSQGVQETQYF
DNA: TGTGCCAGCAGCCGTAGCCAGGGGGTCCAAGAGACCCAGTACTTC

V: TRBV21-1
size: few
J: TRBJ1-1
D: NA
CDR3: CASSSREEAFF
DNA: TGTGCCAGCAGCTCCCGAGAGGAAGCTTTCTTT

V: TRBV4-2
size: NA
J: TRBJ2-7
D: NA
CDR3: CASSQGVSGREQYEQYF
DNA: TGTGCCAGCAGCCAAGGTGTCTCCGGCAGGGAACAATACGAGCAGTACTTC

V: TRBV5-5
size: NA
J: TRBJ1-1
D: TRBD1
CDR3: CASSPKWTGLNTEAFF
DNA: TGTGCCAGCAGCCCTAAATGGACAGGGTTGAACACTGAAGCTTTCTTT

V: TRBV20-1
size: many
J: TRBJ2-7
D: TRBD1
CDR3: CSARRQGAGEQYF
DNA: TGCAGTGCTAGGAGGCAGGGGGCTGGCGAGCAGTACTTC

V: TRBV21-1
size: few
J: TRBJ1-2
D: NA
CDR3: CASSSYRRGYTF
DNA: TGTGCCAGCAGCTCGTACAGGCGGGGCTACACCTTC

V: TRBV11-1
size: NA
J: TRBJ2-7
D: TRBD2
CDR3: CASKKRPRLAGGKYYEQYF
DNA: TGTGCCAGCAAGAAAAGGCCCAGACTAGCGGGAGGGAAGTATTACGAGCAGTACTTC

V: TRBV3-1
size: NA
J: TRBJ2-5
D: TRBD2
CDR3: CASSYGLARWETQYF
DNA: TGTGCCAGCAGCTACGGACTAGCGAGGTGGGAGACCCAGTACTTC

V: TRBV29-1
size: NA
J: TRBJ2-3
D: NA
CDR3: CSVQQSTDTQYF
DNA: TGCAGCGTCCAACAGAGCACAGATACGCAGTATTTT

V: TRBV10-3
size: few
J: TRBJ2-7
D: NA
CDR3: CAISESGTVEQYF
DNA: TGTGCCATCAGTGAGTCAGGCACAGTCGAGCAGTACTTC

V: TRBV4-3
size: NA
J: TRBJ2-1
D: TRBD2
CDR3: CASSPRVYFGLEIF
DNA: TGCGCCAGCAGCCCAAGAGTCTATTTCGGACTAGAAATTTTC

V: TRBV27
size: many
J: TRBJ2-1
D: TRBD2
CDR3: CASSLFLAGGYNEQFF
DNA: TGTGCCAGCAGTTTATTCCTAGCGGGAGGGTACAATGAGCAGTTCTTC

V: TRBV6-1
size: few
J: TRBJ2-3
D: NA
CDR3: CASTTPGGVDTQYF
DNA: TGTGCCAGCACCACCCCGGGCGGGGTAGATACGCAGTATTTT

V: TRBV7-2
size: many
J: TRBJ2-1
D: NA
CDR3: CASSWRTLNEQFF
DNA: TGTGCCAGCAGCTGGCGGACTCTCAATGAGCAGTTCTTC

V: TRBV28
size: many
J: TRBJ2-5
D: NA
CDR3: CASSFLLVPGETQYF
DNA: TGTGCCAGCAGTTTCCTGTTGGTCCCAGGGGAGACCCAGTACTTC

V: TRBV9
size: NA
J: TRBJ2-1
D: NA
CDR3: CASSPRTGTEYNEQFF
DNA: TGTGCCAGCAGCCCCAGAACCGGGACGGAATACAATGAGCAGTTCTTC

V: TRBV4-3
size: few
J: TRBJ2-7
D: NA
CDR3: CASSQVRGVHEQYF
DNA: TGCGCCAGCAGCCAAGTCCGGGGAGTCCACGAGCAGTACTTC

V: TRBV5-1
size: many
J: TRBJ1-6
D: NA
CDR3: CASSSRTEGNSPLHF
DNA: TGCGCCAGCAGCTCTAGGACTGAAGGGAATTCACCCCTCCACTTT

V: TRBV11-2
size: many
J: TRBJ2-1
D: NA
CDR3: CASSLTSSPFF
DNA: TGTGCCAGCAGCTTAACGTCTAGCCCGTTCTTC

V: TRBV24-1
size: few
J: TRBJ2-1
D: TRBD2
CDR3: CATSDSGLAAYNEQFF
DNA: TGTGCCACCAGTGATTCGGGACTAGCGGCCTACAATGAGCAGTTCTTC

V: TRBV7-2
size: few
J: TRBJ2-1
D: NA
CDR3: CASSFNRVNEQFF
DNA: TGTGCCAGCAGCTTTAACAGGGTCAATGAGCAGTTCTTC

V: TRBV29-1
size: NA
J: TRBJ1-2
D: NA
CDR3: CSVETVHGVYGYTF
DNA: TGCAGCGTTGAAACGGTACATGGGGTCTATGGCTACACCTTC

V: TRBV11-2
size: few
J: TRBJ2-5
D: TRBD1
CDR3: CASSLVLGQAPEQYF
DNA: TGTGCCAGCAGCTTAGTGCTGGGACAGGCGCCGGAACAGTACTTC

V: TRBV20-1
size: NA
J: TRBJ2-5
D: TRBD2
CDR3: CSAPSGGTQYF
DNA: TGCAGTGCTCCTAGCGGGGGGACCCAGTACTTC

V: TRBV11-2
size: many
J: TRBJ2-1
D: TRBD2
CDR3: CASSPGGSGIYNEQFF
DNA: TGTGCCAGCAGCCCCGGGGGTAGCGGGATATACAATGAGCAGTTCTTC

V: TRBV20-1
size: few
J: TRBJ2-3
D: TRBD2
CDR3: CSASLTSGSTDTQYF
DNA: TGCAGTGCTAGTTTAACTAGCGGGAGCACAGATACGCAGTATTTT

V: TRBV12-3/TRBV12-4
size: NA
J: TRBJ2-1
D: NA
CDR3: CASSLAQGVPYNEQFF
DNA: TGTGCCAGCAGTTTAGCGCAAGGGGTTCCCTACAATGAGCAGTTCTTC

V: TRBV24-1
size: NA
J: TRBJ2-5
D: TRBD1
CDR3: CATSVTGGGETQYF
DNA: TGTGCCACCAGTGTAACAGGGGGTGGCGAGACCCAGTACTTC

V: TRBV18
size: few
J: TRBJ2-3
D: TRBD2
CDR3: CASSPVQRLAGGTQYF
DNA: TGTGCCAGCTCACCAGTTCAGCGGCTAGCGGGTGGTACGCAGTATTTT

V: TRBV4-3
size: few
J: TRBJ1-6
D: NA
CDR3: CASSQGAGGDNSPLHF
DNA: TGCGCCAGCAGCCAAGGGGCGGGGGGAGATAATTCACCCCTCCACTTT

V: TRBV15
size: few
J: TRBJ1-1
D: TRBD1
CDR3: CATSYRQGPTEAFF
DNA: TGTGCCACCAGCTACCGACAGGGGCCCACTGAAGCTTTCTTT

V: TRBV4-2
size: many
J: TRBJ2-5
D: TRBD2
CDR3: CASSQGTSGGAGGETQYF
DNA: TGTGCCAGCAGCCAAGGGACTAGCGGGGGGGCAGGGGGTGAGACCCAGTACTTC

V: TRBV5-4
size: many
J: TRBJ1-2
D: TRBD1
CDR3: CASSLGDRGYGYTF
DNA: TGTGCCAGCAGCTTGGGAGACAGGGGCTATGGCTACACCTTC

V: TRBV20-1
size: many
J: TRBJ2-7
D: NA
CDR3: CSARGQESYEQYF
DNA: TGCAGTGCTAGGGGCCAGGAGTCCTACGAGCAGTACTTC

V: TRBV7-2
size: NA
J: TRBJ1-3
D: NA
CDR3: CASSLEVARAGNTIYF
DNA: TGTGCCAGCAGCTTAGAGGTAGCCAGGGCCGGAAACACCATATATTTT

V: TRBV5-5
size: NA
J: TRBJ1-3
D: TRBD1
CDR3: CASSSYRGYGDTIYF
DNA: TGTGCCAGCAGCAGCTACAGGGGCTATGGAGACACCATATATTTT

V: TRBV12-3/TRBV12-4
size: many
J: TRBJ1-6
D: NA
CDR3: CASSPRHASPLHF
DNA: TGTGCCAGCAGTCCCCGACATGCCTCACCCCTCCACTTT